A single sample is the source of the 27 T cell receptor beta chains below, sequenced in a study of cytomegalovirus exposure and HLA in healthy donors. A multiplex PCR was run with 60 Vbeta primers and 13 Jbeta primers. Sequenced by immunoSEQ multiplex PCR; TCRdb stores in-frame clones only, minus some. This table holds approximately 100,000 clones, under 75% found once. Specimen: PBMCs. Every receptor here comes from a female donor in good health and CMV-seronegative.

The rearrangement links TRBV19 to TRBJ2-7; D call uncertain. V lost 5 bases to trimming and J lost 1 base, with 15 bases between them. The germline V gene encodes CDR1 LNHDA and CDR2 SQIVND (reference sequence). This CDR3 region has 15 residues. CDR3 sequence: CASSDGRRSSYEQYF. The DNA for the CDR3 is TGTGCCAGTAGTGATGGCCGGAGATCTTCCTACGAGCAGTACTTC.

The V gene is TRBV28, the J gene TRBJ2-6; TRBD2 matches at 8 bases. The ends lost 1 base at V and 2 bases at J; junction bases unmatched: 1. The germline CDR1 and CDR2 sequences are MDHEN and SYDVKM. CDR3 size: 16 residues. The CDR3 is CASSLFSGAGANVLTF. For the CDR3, the DNA is TGTGCCAGCAGTTTATTTAGCGGGGCTGGGGCCAACGTCCTGACTTTC.

The rearrangement links TRBV6-5 to TRBJ1-1, with 7 bases aligning to TRBD1. Losses at the gene ends were 6 bases for V and 1 base for J; bases not matched to a gene: 2. Germline lookup yields CDR1 MNHEY and CDR2 SVGAGI. The CDR3 spans 13 residues. In nucleotides, the CDR3 is TGTGCCAGCAGAAGGACAGGGAACACTGAAGCTTTCTTT. Residues: CASRRTGNTEAFF.

V is TRBV6-5 and J is TRBJ2-3, with 8 bases that match TRBD1. CDR3 length: 15 amino acids. V lost 6 bases, J lost 2 bases, and 7 bases stayed unmatched. The germline V gene has CDR1 MNHEY and CDR2 SVGAGI. In nucleotides, the CDR3 is TGTGCCAGCAGCTTGACAGGGGCCAACACAGATACGCAGTATTTT. Translation: CASSLTGANTDTQYF.

The genes are TRBV6-5 and TRBJ1-1; a weak D match, TRBD1 (5 bases). The CDR3 has 15 amino acids. V dropped 2 bases and J dropped 4 bases, with 14 bases sitting between them. Germline CDR1 reads MNHEY; CDR2 reads SVGAGI. For the CDR3, the DNA is TGTGCCAGCAGTTACGAGGTAGGGGCGGCCACTGAAGCTTTCTTT. The encoded protein is CASSYEVGAATEAFF.

V and J are TRBV19 and TRBJ2-1; 7 nucleotides match TRBD1. Germline CDR1 is LNHDA and CDR2 is SQIVND (reference sequence). CDR3 length: 13 amino acids. Germline trimming cut 1 base from V and 10 bases from J; bases unmatched to any gene: 4. The CDR3 is CASSIGQGREQFF. The CDR3 DNA follows: TGTGCCAGTAGTATAGGACAGGGCCGAGAGCAGTTCTTC.

The chain combines TRBV4-1 with TRBJ1-1; TRBD1 matches 8 bases. This CDR3 has 15 residues. Germline loops: CDR1 MGHRA, CDR2 YSYEKL. J lost 4 bases, V lost 4 bases, and 8 bases had no gene match. The CDR3, as DNA: TGCGCCAGCAGCCCTCGACAGGGGTTGAGCACTGAAGCTTTCTTT. It encodes CASSPRQGLSTEAFF.

V gene TRBV28 combines with J gene TRBJ2-7, with 8 positions matching TRBD2. This CDR3 contains 14 residues. The germline V gene encodes CDR1 MDHEN and CDR2 SYDVKM. The ends lost 1 base at V and 3 bases at J; junction bases unmatched: 2. CDR3 region: CASSLSSGLYEQYF. The DNA of the CDR3 is TGTGCCAGCAGTTTATCTAGCGGGCTCTACGAGCAGTACTTC.

The gene calls are TRBV6-1 and TRBJ1-5, with 7 nucleotides matching TRBD1. Germline lookup yields CDR1 MNHNS and CDR2 SASEGT. After removal of 3 bases from V and 4 bases from J, the junction contained 6 bases not matched to a gene. This CDR3 is built from 15 residues. CDR3 nucleotides: TGTGCCAGCAGTGATGGGGACAGTCCAAATCAGCCCCAGCATTTT. This sequence encodes CASSDGDSPNQPQHF.

The chain carries TRBV19 and TRBJ2-5; D uncertain. Germline CDR1 reads LNHDA; CDR2 reads SQIVND (reference sequence). The CDR3 sequence is 14 residues long. Trimming took 4 bases from V and 1 from J, leaving 10 bases between them. CDR3 sequence (DNA): TGTGCCAGTAGTACGCCGACAACCCAAGAGACCCAGTACTTC. Amino acid sequence: CASSTPTTQETQYF.

This clone has a single count. The rearrangement uses TRBV11-3 and TRBJ2-7, with a weak D call TRBD1 (5 bases). The CDR3 length is 14 residues. V lost 5 bases to trimming and J lost 2 bases, with 13 bases between them. Germline loops: CDR1 SGHNT, CDR2 YENEEA. As DNA, the CDR3 is TGTGCCAGCAGCCCTCGACCAGGGACCTACGAGCAGTACTTC. As protein: CASSPRPGTYEQYF.

This clone has more than one count but fewer than ten. DNA of the CDR3: TGTGCCAGCAGTTCCACGATCAGGGCGGTAGACAATGAGCAGTTCTTC. Its translation: CASSSTIRAVDNEQFF. The J gene is TRBJ2-1, the V gene TRBV28; D perhaps matches TRBD1 (5 bases). CDR1 and CDR2 (germline): MDHEN, SYDVKM. CDR3 size: 16 residues. Trimming removed 4 bases at V and 5 bases at J, with 18 bases between.

The chain couples TRBV10-2 to TRBJ2-7; 9 bases map to TRBD1. J lost 4 bases, V lost 2 bases, and 6 bases had no gene match. The length of the CDR3 is 15 residues. Germline V gene sequence: CDR1 WSHSY, CDR2 SAAADI. In DNA form, the CDR3 reads TGCGCCAGCAGTGAGCGGACAGGGGATAGGTACGAGCAGTACTTC. Translated, it gives CASSERTGDRYEQYF.

The chain has TRBV4-2 and TRBJ2-1, with D possibly matching TRBD1 (6 bases). CDR3 length: 14 amino acids. Germline lookup yields CDR1 LGHNA and CDR2 YNFKEQ. The V gene lost 0 bases and the J gene lost 6 bases, with 9 bases spanning the gap. CDR3 region: CASSQDLRGNEQFF. CDR3 DNA sequence: TGTGCCAGCAGCCAAGATCTCAGGGGCAATGAGCAGTTCTTC.

This chain joins TRBV4-1 and TRBJ1-2, with 8 bases lining up with TRBD1. CDR3 length equals 13 residues. Germline loops: CDR1 MGHRA, CDR2 YSYEKL. The V segment lost 1 base and the J segment 8 bases; nucleotides outside the gene matches: 3. Here the CDR3 reads CASSQVQGDGYTF. The CDR3 DNA follows: TGCGCCAGCAGCCAAGTACAGGGGGACGGCTACACCTTC.

V and J are TRBV6-1 and TRBJ2-3, with 9 bases fitting TRBD2. The CDR3 runs to 16 residues. Per the germline V gene, CDR1 is MNHNS and CDR2 is SASEGT. V was pared by 4 bases and J by 8 bases, with 13 bases of the junction left unmatched. The CDR3 loop is CASSVPGLALTATQYF. For the CDR3, the DNA is TGTGCCAGCAGTGTCCCGGGACTAGCCCTCACCGCTACGCAGTATTTT.

V is TRBV10-3 and J is TRBJ2-7; the D gene is possibly TRBD2 (6 bases). Germline loops: CDR1 ENHRY, CDR2 SYGVKD. The CDR3 spans 16 residues. V gave up 4 bases and J gave up 2 bases, with 18 bases separating them. The CDR3 DNA reads as TGTGCCATCAGTGGGCCAACTAGCCCCATACCCTACGAGCAGTACTTC. As protein: CAISGPTSPIPYEQYF.

V gene TRBV30 combines with J gene TRBJ2-2; 13 nucleotides match TRBD2. The CDR3 runs to 19 residues. Germline CDR1 reads GTSNPN; CDR2 reads SVGIG (reference sequence). The V and J ends lost 3 bases and 3 bases, in that order; junction bases with no gene match: 13. In DNA form, the CDR3 reads TGTGCCTGGAGACCTCCCCGACTAGCGGGGGGCCGGTACACCGGGGAGCTGTTTTTT. Amino acid sequence: CAWRPPRLAGGRYTGELFF.

About this clone: The germline gene is not matched at one end of the junction; a read error may be the cause. V and J are TRBV5-1 and TRBJ2-1; 8 nucleotides line up with TRBD2. Germline lookup yields CDR1 SGHRS and CDR2 YFSETQ. This CDR3 is built from 17 residues. Here the CDR3 reads CDSSLGFSSGSMNEQFF. CDR3 DNA sequence: TGCGACAGCAGCTTGGGTTTTTCCAGCGGGAGTATGAATGAGCAGTTCTTC.

The chain is built from TRBV28 and TRBJ2-1, with 13 bases matching TRBD2. This CDR3 region has 15 residues. V shed 2 bases, J shed 12 bases, and the junction held 7 bases outside the gene matches. Germline CDR1 and CDR2: MDHEN and SYDVKM. The CDR3: CASSLKGTSGTLQFF. The DNA of the CDR3 is TGTGCCAGCAGTTTAAAAGGGACTAGCGGGACCCTGCAGTTCTTC. Filled out from reference TRBV28 and TRBJ2-1, the complete variable domain reads DVKVTQSSRYLVKRTGEKVFLECVQDMDHENMFWYRQDPGLGLRLIYFSYDVKMKEKGDIPEGYSVSREKKERFSLILESASTNQTSMYLCASSLKGTSGTLQFFGPGTRLTVL.

The J gene is TRBJ2-7, the V gene TRBV28; the D is unclear. The germline CDR1 and CDR2 sequences are MDHEN and SYDVKM. The length of the CDR3 is 12 residues. Trimming left V 3 bases short and J 4 bases short, with 7 bases between. CDR3 DNA: TGTGCCAGCAGTTTGGCCTCTTACGAGCAGTACTTC. Translated: CASSLASYEQYF.

This clone was seen only a few times. V and J are TRBV7-8 and TRBJ2-7, with 8 nucleotides matching TRBD1. This CDR3 region has 15 residues. Germline CDR1 SGHVS, CDR2 FQNEAQ. V dropped 5 bases and J dropped 1; count of bases not matched to a gene: 7. CDR3 nucleotide sequence: TGTGCCAGCAGCCCAGGACAGGGTCCGTCCTACGAGCAGTACTTC. This gives the protein CASSPGQGPSYEQYF.

This chain links TRBV2 with TRBJ2-7; 10 positions match TRBD1. CDR1 and CDR2 from the germline V gene are SNHLY and FYNNEI. This CDR3 contains 14 residues. Trimming cost V 6 bases and J 1 base; bases outside gene matches: 3. This CDR3 reads CASSGDRGSYEQYF. CDR3 in DNA: TGTGCCAGCAGCGGGGACAGGGGTTCCTACGAGCAGTACTTC.

The gene calls are TRBV7-9 and TRBJ1-5, with D uncertain. The germline gives CDR1 SEHNR, CDR2 FQNEAQ (reference sequence). This CDR3 has 15 residues. Trimming shortened V by 0 bases and J by 1 base, and 7 bases separated the two germline ends. CDR3 in DNA: TGTGCCAGCAGCTTAGCGTACGGGAGCAATCAGCCCCAGCATTTT. Its protein is CASSLAYGSNQPQHF.

The V and J genes are TRBV5-4 and TRBJ2-2, with D perhaps TRBD1 (6 bases). The CDR3 runs to 16 residues. The germline V gene encodes CDR1 SGHNT and CDR2 YYREEE (reference sequence). V lost 1 base and J lost 2, with 12 bases in between. CDR3 sequence: CASSLPVQGNTGELFF. The DNA for the CDR3 is TGTGCCAGCAGCTTGCCGGTACAGGGCAACACCGGGGAGCTGTTTTTT.

In this sample, this clone turned up a few times. The chain carries TRBV19 and TRBJ2-7; 7 bases fit TRBD2. The CDR3 is 15 amino acids. Germline V gene lookup returns CDR1 LNHDA and CDR2 SQIVND (reference sequence). V lost 3 bases and J lost 3; bases outside the gene matches: 8. The CDR3 protein is CASSMGGFFDYEQYF. Written as DNA, the CDR3 is TGTGCCAGTAGTATGGGAGGGTTCTTTGACTACGAGCAGTACTTC.

The chain couples TRBV4-2 to TRBJ1-5, with D tentatively TRBD1 (6 bases). There are 14 residues in the CDR3. Per the germline V gene, CDR1 is LGHNA and CDR2 is YNFKEQ. Trimming pared 1 base from V and 5 bases from J, leaving 9 bases between. The CDR3 DNA follows: TGTGCCAGCAGCCAAGGGGGGCCAGATCAGCCCCAGCATTTT. It yields the protein CASSQGGPDQPQHF.